The 3 T cell receptor beta chains presented below share a single source sample, sequenced in a study of cytomegalovirus exposure and HLA in healthy donors. Primers included in the PCR were 60 Vbeta and 13 Jbeta primers. Generated by immunoSEQ multiplex PCR, the TCRdb table keeps only in-frame clones and is missing some. The data hold more than 85,000 clones, with roughly three quarters observed a single time. Sequenced sample: PBMCs. These TCRs come from a woman between 45 and 65 years old in good health and CMV-seropositive.

The CDR3 region is CASSLAGGPKDTQYF. The CDR3 DNA reads TGTGCCAGCAGCCTAGCGGGGGGGCCGAAAGATACGCAGTATTTT. The rearrangement links TRBV11-2 to TRBJ2-3; 12 nucleotides line up with TRBD2. Germline V gene lookup returns CDR1 SGHAT and CDR2 FQNNGV. With 5 bases clipped from V and 5 bases from J, the junction kept 5 bases outside the gene matches. The CDR3 totals 15 residues.

The chain uses TRBV5-4 and TRBJ2-2; TRBD2 aligns across 12 bases. The ends lost 2 bases at V and 7 bases at J; junction bases unmatched: 6. Per the germline V gene, CDR1 is SGHNT and CDR2 is YYREEE (reference sequence). The CDR3 is 16 residues long. The CDR3: CASSLRTSGKFGELFF. The CDR3 region has the DNA TGTGCCAGCAGCTTAAGGACTAGCGGGAAGTTCGGGGAGCTGTTTTTT.

J is TRBJ2-7 and V is TRBV6-1; 9 nucleotides match TRBD1. V was clipped by 5 bases and J by 3 bases; unmatched bases: 5. This CDR3 has 14 amino acids. Per germline, CDR1 MNHNS and CDR2 SASEGT. CDR3 sequence: CASSIQGARYEQYF. The CDR3 DNA is TGTGCCAGCAGTATACAGGGGGCCCGCTACGAGCAGTACTTC.